The clone carrying this T cell receptor beta chain came up once. The antigen is not known. With 1 base removed from V and 5 bases from J, the gap between germline ends came to 8 bases. Germline CDR1 reads LGHNT; CDR2 reads FRNRAP. The CDR3 has 13 amino acids. This entry comes from a study of shared clonotypes between healthy human individuals. Study overall: Donors had three CD4 naive, three CD4 memory, two CD8 naive and one CD8 memory plate apiece. The study, taken as a whole, reports: Memory subsets generally showed smaller estimated richness than naive subsets did.

Naive-designated CD8 cells lacked CD45RO, were positively enriched for CCR7, and omitted terminally differentiated effector memory CD45RA+ cells. The assay was carried out at the deep level. Profiling relied on immunoSEQ multiplex PCR, and the TCRdb table lists in-frame clones only, not all of them. The data hold approximately 2,200,000 clones, with 93% observed a single time. Sequencing used naive CD8+ T cells from PBMCs. The V gene is TRBV12-5, the J gene TRBJ1-1, with a weak D call TRBD1 (6 bases). This receptor was obtained from a man aged 18 to 30 in good health. Some clones in this sample may be carry-over from other donors' samples. CDR3: CASGLGRGTEAFF. The CDR3 DNA sequence: TGTGCTAGTGGTTTGGGCAGGGGTACTGAAGCTTTCTTT.